Only a few counts were recorded for the clone carrying this TCR beta chain. The entry originates in a study of blood T cell repertoires in COVID-19. Study overall: COVID-19 samples, acute and convalescent, were from the United States, Italy and Spain. T cells, B-cell-depleted T cells, or PBMCs supplied cDNA or gDNA.

In the original workflow: Reference gene primer amplification yielded estimated nucleated cell counts. Assay: immunoSEQ multiplex PCR; the TCRdb copy retains only in-frame clones and omits some. The V and J calls and the clone size are those of that table, but D and trimming were determined from the DNA. The table has fewer than 45,000 clones, approximately 85% seen once; the top ten hold roughly 15%. The CDR3 totals 14 residues. With 7 bases clipped from V and 5 bases from J, the junction kept 7 bases outside the gene matches. Germline-derived CDR1 and CDR2 are SNHLY and FYNNEI. This clonotype originated in a human donor in a cohort sampled during active COVID-19. Sequenced sample: peripheral blood. The chain has TRBV2 and TRBJ2-5; 10 bases align to TRBD2. The CDR3 sequence is CASNVLAGRETQYF. The CDR3 bases are TGTGCCAGCAACGTACTAGCGGGGCGGGAGACCCAGTACTTC.